Described below is a single T cell receptor (beta chain) sequence and its context. Antigen specificity is unknown. This record belongs to a study of CD8 T cells in ankylosing spondylitis. General study points: Past research had described some motif variants in reactive arthritis synovial fluid and blood.

The CDR3 has 15 amino acids. V was clipped by 5 bases and J by 6 bases, with 18 bases between them. A quantitative 5'-RACE method, one with molecular barcodes, was used to make TCR beta libraries. One entry per CDR3 protein, called by TCRdb with MiXCR from the 5' RACE reads. The table shows approximately 300,000 distinct CDR3 sequences, with around 21% occurring only once. The sample comprised blood, either unsorted or a sorted T cell fraction (not recorded which). The chain uses TRBV12-3 or TRBV12-4 and TRBJ2-3; D could derive from TRBD1 or TRBD2 (5 bases each). This sequence originates from a female donor with ankylosing spondylitis or in good health (not recorded which). The CDR3 is CASSPGAHQRDTQYF. CDR3 DNA: TGTGCCAGCAGTCCCGGGGCCCACCAAAGGGATACGCAGTATTTT.